These T cell receptor beta chains were read from a single sample in a study of cytomegalovirus exposure and HLA in healthy donors. Method: immunoSEQ multiplex PCR; TCRdb's copy keeps in-frame clones and lacks some. Here the sample spans about 170,000 clones, around 80% being singletons. Source material: PBMCs. Source of these receptors: a female donor in good health and CMV-seronegative. Each CDR3 is given with its conserved first and last residue. A D gene is named only where the DNA matches it firmly. Expanded clones get a size class; other rows say once, few or many, or leave the size out.

D: -
J: TRBJ2-1
size: -
V: TRBV5-1
DNA: TGCGCCAGCAGCTTGAGGGGATTATACAATGAGCAGTTCTTC
CDR3: CASSLRGLYNEQFF

D: TRBD1
J: TRBJ2-3
size: -
V: TRBV18
DNA: TGTGCCAGCTCACCCAACCGCCCTGGACAGGGGGCTAGCGATACGCAGTATTTT
CDR3: CASSPNRPGQGASDTQYF

D: TRBD1
J: TRBJ1-4
size: once
V: TRBV4-3
DNA: TGCGCCAGCAGCCAAAACCGACAGGGAGGAGGTGAAAAACTGTTTTTT
CDR3: CASSQNRQGGGEKLFF

D: -
J: TRBJ1-4
size: once
V: TRBV11-2
DNA: TGTGCCAGCAGCCTACGGACCGTACTAGAGGGTGAAAAACTGTTTTTT
CDR3: CASSLRTVLEGEKLFF

D: -
J: TRBJ1-2
size: -
V: TRBV7-2
DNA: TGTGCCAGCAGCTTATTGATCGGGAAGCAAATACAGCTTAACTATGGCTACACCTTC
CDR3: CASSLLIGKQIQLNYGYTF

D: -
J: TRBJ1-2
size: few
V: TRBV4-1
DNA: TGCGCCAGCAGCCCCCGAGGCCGGGACATAGGCTATGGCTACACCTTC
CDR3: CASSPRGRDIGYGYTF

D: -
J: TRBJ1-5
size: -
V: TRBV4-3
DNA: TGCGCCAGCAGCCAAGATTGGCGGAGGGGCCAGCCCCAGCATTTT
CDR3: CASSQDWRRGQPQHF

D: -
J: TRBJ2-2
size: -
V: TRBV19
DNA: TGTGCCAGTAGTATAGGGGCCAGAGTCCCCGGGGAGCTGTTTTTT
CDR3: CASSIGARVPGELFF

D: -
J: TRBJ2-4
size: few
V: TRBV6-1
DNA: TGTGCCAGCAGTGAAGCCAGGGCGAACATTCAGTACTTC
CDR3: CASSEARANIQYF

D: TRBD1
J: TRBJ2-1
size: -
V: TRBV5-4
DNA: TGTGCCAGCAGCTTGGAGGGGGCCCGAACCTACAATGAGCAGTTCTTC
CDR3: CASSLEGARTYNEQFF

D: TRBD1
J: TRBJ2-5
size: -
V: TRBV4-2
DNA: TGTGCCAGCAGCCGAGACAGGGCAGAGACCCAGTACTTC
CDR3: CASSRDRAETQYF

D: TRBD1
J: TRBJ1-6
size: -
V: TRBV19
DNA: TGTGCCAGTAGTCACGGTGACAGGGTTTGGACACCCCTCCACTTT
CDR3: CASSHGDRVWTPLHF

D: -
J: TRBJ2-3
size: -
V: TRBV5-1
DNA: TGCGCCAGCAGGGATGCGGCCCTAAGCACAGATACGCAGTATTTT
CDR3: CASRDAALSTDTQYF

D: -
J: TRBJ2-3
size: -
V: TRBV19
DNA: TGTGCCAGTAGTTTAGCGTTAAGCACAGATACGCAGTATTTT
CDR3: CASSLALSTDTQYF

D: -
J: TRBJ1-4
size: -
V: TRBV7-2
DNA: TGTGCCAGCAGCTTAGTCCGGGGGGAAGGCACTAATGAAAAACTGTTTTTT
CDR3: CASSLVRGEGTNEKLFF

D: TRBD1
J: TRBJ2-7
size: -
V: TRBV28
DNA: TGTGCCAGCAAGAGGGACAGGGCGCCTTCCTACGAGCAGTACTTC
CDR3: CASKRDRAPSYEQYF

D: -
J: TRBJ2-6
size: -
V: TRBV5-6
DNA: TGTGCCAGCAGTGAACAGGGTTCTGGGGCCAACGTCCTGACTTTC
CDR3: CASSEQGSGANVLTF

D: TRBD1
J: TRBJ2-7
size: -
V: TRBV19
DNA: TGTGCCAGTAGTCATCAGGGGGCCTACGAGCAGTACTTC
CDR3: CASSHQGAYEQYF

D: -
J: TRBJ2-2
size: -
V: TRBV19
DNA: TGTGCCAGTAGCGGGAACACCGGGGAGCTGTTTTTT
CDR3: CASSGNTGELFF

D: TRBD2
J: TRBJ2-1
size: -
V: TRBV5-1
DNA: TGCGCCAGCAGCTTGGGTTCTAGCGGGTACTACAATGAGCAGTTCTTC
CDR3: CASSLGSSGYYNEQFF

D: TRBD2
J: TRBJ2-1
size: -
V: TRBV11-2
DNA: TGTGCCAGCAGCCCGGGGGGCGGCGGGAGGGGTGAGCAGTTCTTC
CDR3: CASSPGGGGRGEQFF

D: -
J: TRBJ2-1
size: -
V: TRBV2
DNA: TGTGCCAGCAGTGAGGCCTTGTACAATGAGCAGTTCTTC
CDR3: CASSEALYNEQFF

D: TRBD2
J: TRBJ2-7
size: -
V: TRBV5-3
DNA: TGTGCCAGAAGCTTGGTAACTAGCGGAACCTACGAGCAGTACTTC
CDR3: CARSLVTSGTYEQYF

D: -
J: TRBJ1-4
size: -
V: TRBV11-2
DNA: TGTGCCAGCAGCTTAGGAGGGACTAATGAAAAACTGTTTTTT
CDR3: CASSLGGTNEKLFF

D: -
J: TRBJ1-1
size: -
V: TRBV7-2
DNA: TGTGCCAGCAGCTTAGCGGATCGACGGGGAGCAGCTTTCTTT
CDR3: CASSLADRRGAAFF

D: -
J: TRBJ2-7
size: -
V: TRBV29-1
DNA: TGCAGCATAACCAGGGATTCCTACGAGCAGTACTTC
CDR3: CSITRDSYEQYF

D: TRBD1
J: TRBJ2-1
size: -
V: TRBV19
DNA: TGTGCCAGTAGTATGGGGACAGCTACGAGCCCCTACAATGAGCAGTTCTTC
CDR3: CASSMGTATSPYNEQFF

D: TRBD1
J: TRBJ2-1
size: -
V: TRBV28
DNA: TGTGCCAGCAGTTTATCCGGACAGGGCTCCTACAATGGGCAGTTCTTC
CDR3: CASSLSGQGSYNGQFF

D: -
J: TRBJ2-5
size: -
V: TRBV5-8
DNA: TGTGCCAGCAGCAGGCCACCGGGAGAGACCCAGTACTTC
CDR3: CASSRPPGETQYF

D: TRBD1
J: TRBJ2-3
size: -
V: TRBV7-2
DNA: TGTGCCAGCAGCTCCCGGACAGGGCTTAGCACAGATACGCAGTATTTT
CDR3: CASSSRTGLSTDTQYF

D: TRBD2
J: TRBJ2-1
size: few
V: TRBV6-4
DNA: TGTGCCAGCAGTTCCGGGACTAGCGGGTTGGAGACCTACAATGAGCAGTTCTTC
CDR3: CASSSGTSGLETYNEQFF

D: -
J: TRBJ1-2
size: -
V: TRBV19
DNA: TGTGCCAGTAGTAACCAAGGCGGGGTAGGAAGAGGCTACACCTTC
CDR3: CASSNQGGVGRGYTF

D: TRBD2
J: TRBJ2-2
size: -
V: TRBV29-1
DNA: TGCAGCGGAGCCACTAGCGGACTGAACACCGGGGAGCTGTTTTTT
CDR3: CSGATSGLNTGELFF

D: TRBD1
J: TRBJ1-1
size: -
V: TRBV18
DNA: TGTGCCAGCTCAGGCGACAGGGTGAGCACTGAAGCTTTCTTT
CDR3: CASSGDRVSTEAFF

D: TRBD2
J: TRBJ2-7
size: -
V: TRBV29-1
DNA: TGCAGCGTTGGCGGGGGAATTTCCTACGAGCAGTACTTC
CDR3: CSVGGGISYEQYF

D: TRBD2
J: TRBJ2-7
size: -
V: TRBV29-1
DNA: TGCAGCGTTTCCCCGGGGGGGGGCCCGTACGAGCAGTACTTC
CDR3: CSVSPGGGPYEQYF

D: -
J: TRBJ1-4
size: -
V: TRBV5-1
DNA: TGCGCCAGCAGTTCTGTTATTAGTGAAAAACTGTTTTTT
CDR3: CASSSVISEKLFF

D: -
J: TRBJ2-1
size: -
V: TRBV7-3
DNA: TGTGCCAGCAGCCCGGCCTCGGCGGGGTACTACAATGAGCAGTTCTTC
CDR3: CASSPASAGYYNEQFF

D: TRBD2
J: TRBJ2-1
size: -
V: TRBV27
DNA: TGTGCCAGCGGAGAATCTACCGGGACTAATCTGCATGAGCAGTTCTTC
CDR3: CASGESTGTNLHEQFF

D: -
J: TRBJ2-7
size: -
V: TRBV7-9
DNA: TGTGCCAGCAGCTTACCGTGGACTCCCAACGAGCAGTACTTC
CDR3: CASSLPWTPNEQYF

D: -
J: TRBJ2-3
size: -
V: TRBV5-4
DNA: TGTGCCAGCAGCTTGGGGAGGACGCAGTATTTT
CDR3: CASSLGRTQYF

D: TRBD1
J: TRBJ1-4
size: once
V: TRBV10-3
DNA: TGTGCCATCGCCGGACAGGAAACTAATGAAAAACTGTTTTTT
CDR3: CAIAGQETNEKLFF

D: -
J: TRBJ1-4
size: -
V: TRBV18
DNA: TGTGCCAGCTCACGGACAGAAAAACTGTTTTTT
CDR3: CASSRTEKLFF

D: TRBD1
J: TRBJ1-5
size: -
V: TRBV9
DNA: TGTGCCAGCAGCTTCGCCGGGACAGTGGATGGGCCCCAGCATTTT
CDR3: CASSFAGTVDGPQHF

D: -
J: TRBJ2-7
size: -
V: TRBV28
DNA: TGTGCCAGCAGAATTGACAGACGCGAGCAGTACTTC
CDR3: CASRIDRREQYF

D: TRBD2
J: TRBJ2-5
size: -
V: TRBV15
DNA: TGTGCCACCAGCCATCATGGACTAGCGGCTGACACCCAAGAGACCCAGTACTTC
CDR3: CATSHHGLAADTQETQYF

D: TRBD1
J: TRBJ1-3
size: -
V: TRBV5-5
DNA: TGTGCCAGCAGCTTGCCAGGGGGCCTGTTGTATGGAAACACCATATATTTT
CDR3: CASSLPGGLLYGNTIYF

D: -
J: TRBJ2-7
size: -
V: TRBV6-6
DNA: TGTGCCAGCAGTTACGAACAGGGTAGGGTGTACGAGCAGTACTTC
CDR3: CASSYEQGRVYEQYF

D: TRBD2
J: TRBJ2-4
size: -
V: TRBV2
DNA: TGTGCCAGCACTCCAGGACTAGGTCTTGTAGCCAAAAACAGTCAGTACTTC
CDR3: CASTPGLGLVAKNSQYF